The 28 T cell receptor beta chains in this list originate from one sample, sequenced in a study of T-cell reconstitution after alpha-beta-depleted transplantation in children. Unique molecular identifiers tagged the TCRbeta library. TCRdb ran MiXCR on the PCR reads and lists one entry per CDR3 protein. The table includes around 700,000 distinct CDR3 sequences, less than 15% detected once. This specimen consisted of PBMCs, obtained before TCRalphabeta/CD19-depleted stem cell transplant. All receptors derive from a girl aged 2 to 9 with congenital amegakaryocytic thrombocytopenia, due to receive a stem cell transplant.

This clonotype was counted ten times or more. The V gene is TRBV20-1, the J gene TRBJ2-2, with D uncertain. The CDR3 runs 12 residues. Trimming took 4 bases from V and 4 from J, leaving 7 bases between them. Looked up from germline, CDR1 is DFQATT and CDR2 is SNEGSKA (reference sequence). The CDR3 DNA reads as TGCAGTGCTAACGCCTTCACCGGGGAGCTGTTTTTT. Translation gives CSANAFTGELFF.

In its sample, this clonotype was seen a few times. V and J are TRBV2 and TRBJ2-7, with D possibly being TRBD1 (6 bases). Germline CDR1 and CDR2: SNHLY and FYNNEI. V dropped 6 bases and J dropped 2 bases, with 11 bases sitting between them. The CDR3 totals 13 residues. Here the CDR3 reads CASRDSGAYEQYF. Here the CDR3 DNA reads TGTGCCAGCAGAGACTCAGGGGCCTACGAGCAGTACTTC.

This clonotype was found many times. This chain uses TRBV20-1 with TRBJ2-1, with TRBD2 matching 9 bases. The V gene end was trimmed by 5 bases and the J gene end by 4 bases; junction bases not matched to a gene: 6. This CDR3 contains 14 residues. CDR1 is DFQATT and CDR2 is SNEGSKA in the germline V gene (reference sequence). This CDR3 is CSALLAGPYNEQFF. In nucleotides, the CDR3 is TGCAGTGCTCTACTAGCGGGTCCTTACAATGAGCAGTTCTTC.

This clonotype was seen a handful of times. The rearrangement joins TRBV9 to TRBJ2-7; D perhaps matches TRBD1 (5 bases). The CDR3 has 14 residues. Looked up from germline, CDR1 is SGDLS and CDR2 is YYNGEE. V lost 0 bases and J lost 2, with 9 bases in between. CDR3 in DNA: TGTGCCAGCAGCGTAGGGGGCCGCACCTACGAGCAGTACTTC. Protein product: CASSVGGRTYEQYF.

This clonotype was picked up a small number of times. This chain links TRBV20-1 with TRBJ1-1; D is unresolved. V was trimmed by 5 bases and J by 3 bases, leaving 13 bases between them. The CDR3 loop spans 13 amino acids. Looked up from germline, CDR1 is DFQATT and CDR2 is SNEGSKA (reference sequence). The CDR3 spells CSAQSPADTEAFF. The CDR3 DNA reads TGCAGTGCTCAGAGTCCCGCGGACACTGAAGCTTTCTTT.

On this clonotype: This could be a read error, since a much larger clone is one nucleotide away. V gene TRBV2 combines with J gene TRBJ2-1; a weak D match, TRBD1 (6 bases). Per germline, CDR1 SNHLY and CDR2 FYNNEI. CDR3 length equals 15 residues. CDR3 sequence reads: CASRSDRSSYNEHFF. Here the CDR3 DNA reads TGTGCCAGCAGATCAGACAGGAGCTCCTACAATGAGCACTTCTTC.

DNA of the CDR3: TGCAGTGCTAGAGATCGGGCAGGGGGCTATCAGCCCCAGCATTTT. Its translation: CSARDRAGGYQPQHF. The rearrangement uses TRBV20-1 and TRBJ1-5, with 8 bases matching TRBD1. J lost 5 bases, V lost 0 bases, and 6 bases had no gene match. CDR1 and CDR2 (germline): DFQATT, SNEGSKA (reference sequence). CDR3 length: 15 amino acids.

CDR3 DNA: TGTGCCAGCAGTACCCCGGGACTAGCGGTAATCCAAGAGACCCAGTACTTC. Translated, it gives CASSTPGLAVIQETQYF. The chain combines TRBV12-3 or TRBV12-4 with TRBJ2-5, with 11 bases fitting TRBD2. V trimming: 5 bases; J trimming: 1 base; junction bases outside the gene matches: 9. This CDR3 has 17 residues.

There are many counts of this clonotype. J is TRBJ2-1 and V is TRBV7-2, with TRBD2 identical over 9 bases. Germline CDR1 and CDR2: SGHTA and FQGNSA. J was trimmed by 9 bases and V by 1 base; bases with no gene match: 4. This CDR3 is built from 14 residues. CDR3 loop: CASSLVAGASEQFF. The CDR3 DNA follows: TGTGCCAGCAGCTTAGTAGCGGGAGCTAGTGAGCAGTTCTTC.

This clonotype has more than one count but fewer than ten. The chain combines TRBV4-1 with TRBJ2-2; no definite D call. V lost 1 base, J lost 1 base, and 13 bases lay in between. Germline CDR1 and CDR2: MGHRA and YSYEKL. The CDR3 has 17 residues. This CDR3 is CASSQVWRRGNTGELFF. Written as DNA, the CDR3 is TGCGCCAGCAGCCAAGTGTGGCGGAGAGGGAACACCGGGGAGCTGTTTTTT.

This clonotype was observed a handful of times. The rearrangement uses TRBV4-1 and TRBJ1-1; tentative D call: TRBD1 (6 bases). CDR1 is MGHRA, CDR2 YSYEKL, per germline. CDR3 length: 14 amino acids. The ends were cut back, 4 bases at V and 4 bases at J, with 13 bases in the middle. CDR3 bases: TGCGCCAGCAGCCCCCCGGACAGAGGCACTGAAGCTTTCTTT. As protein: CASSPPDRGTEAFF.

The chain couples TRBV20-1 to TRBJ2-3, with D perhaps TRBD2 (6 bases). The CDR3 is made up of 13 amino acids. Germline CDR1 is DFQATT and CDR2 is SNEGSKA (reference sequence). Trimming took off 4 bases at V and 2 bases at J, with 10 bases between the two ends. The DNA of the CDR3 is TGCAGTGCTATGGGACTTATCACAGATACGCAGTATTTT. This gives the protein CSAMGLITDTQYF.

This clonotype was seen more than once but under ten times. The chain carries TRBV2 and TRBJ2-1, with D possibly being TRBD2 (6 bases). Germline V gene data show CDR1 as SNHLY and CDR2 as FYNNEI. V lost 6 bases to trimming and J lost 5 bases, with 17 bases between them. The CDR3 runs 15 residues. CDR3 in amino acids: CASSPMGGSHNEQFF. The CDR3 nucleotides are TGTGCCAGCAGCCCCATGGGGGGATCCCACAATGAGCAGTTCTTC.

This chain links TRBV11-2 with TRBJ2-7; the D gene is possibly TRBD1 (5 bases). V was trimmed by 5 bases and J by 9 bases, leaving 14 bases between them. Germline assignment: CDR1 SGHAT and CDR2 FQNNGV. This CDR3 comprises 12 residues. CDR3 amino acids: CASSADTHGQYF. In DNA, the CDR3 is TGTGCCAGCAGCGCGGACACACATGGGCAGTACTTC.

The J gene is TRBJ2-5, the V gene TRBV25-1; 7 bases match TRBD1. Germline loops: CDR1 MGHDK, CDR2 SYGVNS. CDR3 size: 16 residues. V lost 6 bases and J lost 5; bases outside the gene matches: 15. This chain's CDR3 is CASSSGQTQTKETQYF. The CDR3 DNA reads as TGTGCCAGCAGCTCGGGACAGACCCAGACAAAGGAGACCCAGTACTTC.

This chain connects TRBV7-2 to TRBJ2-7; D is ambiguous. Germline V gene lookup returns CDR1 SGHTA and CDR2 FQGNSA. The CDR3 runs 14 residues. The V end was cut by 5 bases, the J end by 0 bases, with 11 bases between. CDR3 DNA: TGTGCCAGCAGCGGAGAGTTGCTCTCCTACGAGCAGTACTTC. This encodes CASSGELLSYEQYF.

About this clonotype: The CDR3 carries no conserved terminal phenylalanine or tryptophan, so it likely arises from a read error. The chain combines TRBV3-1 with TRBJ2-1, with no clear D. Germline assignment: CDR1 LGHDT and CDR2 YNNKEL (reference sequence). The CDR3 extends over 14 amino acids. The germline V and J ends were trimmed by 2 bases and 12 bases, with 17 bases remaining between them. The CDR3 reads CASSQSLDQELQFL. In nucleotides, the CDR3 is TGTGCCAGCAGCCAATCTTTGGACCAGGAACTGCAGTTCTTA.

The chain links TRBV20-1 to TRBJ2-7; TRBD1 agrees at 7 bases. This CDR3 has 14 amino acids. The J segment lost 6 bases and the V segment lost 3 bases, leaving 11 bases of the junction unmatched. Germline CDR1 DFQATT, CDR2 SNEGSKA (reference sequence). For the CDR3, the DNA is TGCAGTGCTAGTTATGGAGACAGGGCTCGCGAGCAGTACTTC. Translating gives CSASYGDRAREQYF.

This clonotype appeared a few times. V usage is TRBV7-9 and J usage is TRBJ2-3, with TRBD1 matching over 8 bases. The CDR3 contains 16 residues. The germline V gene encodes CDR1 SEHNR and CDR2 FQNEAQ (reference sequence). With 4 bases clipped from V and 3 bases from J, the junction kept 9 bases outside the gene matches. The CDR3 nucleotides are TGTGCCAGCAGCTCAGGACCGGGACAGGAAACAGATACGCAGTATTTT. Its protein is CASSSGPGQETDTQYF.

This clonotype was observed a few times. The gene calls are TRBV29-1 and TRBJ2-3, with 9 bases aligning to TRBD1. J lost 4 bases, V lost 5 bases, and 1 base had no gene match. CDR3 length: 12 residues. Germline CDR1 and CDR2: SQVTM and ANQGSEA. CDR3 in amino acids: CSVRQGADTQYF. The CDR3 region has the DNA TGCAGCGTTCGACAGGGGGCAGATACGCAGTATTTT.

This clonotype was seen more than once but under ten times. CDR3 protein: CSASSVAKNIQYF. CDR3 coding DNA: TGCAGTGCTAGTTCGGTAGCCAAAAACATTCAGTACTTC. The V call is TRBV20-1, the J call TRBJ2-4; D ambiguous. Germline values: CDR1 DFQATT, CDR2 SNEGSKA (reference sequence). The ends were cut back, 3 bases at V and 0 bases at J, with 6 bases in the middle. The CDR3 is 13 amino acids.

The chain combines TRBV20-1 with TRBJ2-4, with 7 bases fitting TRBD2. V trimming: 8 bases; J trimming: 0 bases; junction bases outside the gene matches: 13. Per the germline V gene, CDR1 is DFQATT and CDR2 is SNEGSKA (reference sequence). The CDR3 sequence is 16 residues long. The CDR3 is CSHPTLAGKAKNIQYF. In nucleotides, the CDR3 is TGCAGTCACCCCACTTTAGCGGGCAAAGCCAAAAACATTCAGTACTTC.

This clonotype was observed many times. The V gene is TRBV11-2, the J gene TRBJ2-5; D ambiguous. The germline V gene encodes CDR1 SGHAT and CDR2 FQNNGV. Trimming cost V 4 bases and J 5 bases, with 20 bases left between them. This CDR3 has 16 residues. The CDR3 nucleotides read TGTGCCAGCAGCTACGTTTCGGCACCCTCCGCTGAGACCCAGTACTTC. Protein product: CASSYVSAPSAETQYF.

This chain connects TRBV5-1 to TRBJ2-2; 12 nucleotides match TRBD2. V trimming: 4 bases; J trimming: 5 bases; junction bases outside the gene matches: 3. CDR1 SGHRS and CDR2 YFSETQ come from the germline V gene. This CDR3 is 15 amino acids long. The CDR3 sequence is CASSMTSGRTGELFF. The CDR3 DNA reads as TGCGCCAGCAGCATGACTAGCGGGAGAACCGGGGAGCTGTTTTTT.

The V and J genes are TRBV15 and TRBJ1-1; TRBD1 might be the D (5 bases). The CDR3 extends over 12 amino acids. Deletions cut 7 bases from V and 1 base from J, with 7 bases between. Germline V gene data show CDR1 as LNHNV and CDR2 as YYDKDF (reference sequence). In DNA form, the CDR3 reads TGTGCCACCACCAGGGAGAACACTGAAGCTTTCTTT. Protein: CATTRENTEAFF.

At least ten counts were recorded for this clonotype. The chain is built from TRBV10-3 and TRBJ2-1, with TRBD1 identical over 9 bases. The germline V gene has CDR1 ENHRY and CDR2 SYGVKD. This CDR3 comprises 13 residues. Trimming cost V 10 bases and J 4 bases; bases outside gene matches: 5. CDR3 nucleotide sequence: TGTGCCACGCTGGGACAGGGTTACAATGAGCAGTTCTTC. Protein product: CATLGQGYNEQFF.

This clonotype has ten or more counts. This chain links TRBV7-8 with TRBJ2-5; D is perhaps TRBD1 (5 bases). The length of the CDR3 is 13 residues. V lost 0 bases to trimming and J lost 3 bases, with 5 bases between them. Germline CDR1 reads SGHVS; CDR2 reads FQNEAQ. The CDR3: CASSLATEETQYF. The CDR3 DNA sequence: TGTGCCAGCAGCTTAGCGACAGAAGAGACCCAGTACTTC.

This clonotype was detected many times. The chain links TRBV20-1 to TRBJ2-1; D may be TRBD2 (6 bases). Germline V CDR1 and CDR2: DFQATT, SNEGSKA (reference sequence). The CDR3 spans 13 residues. Trimming pared 6 bases from V and 8 bases from J, leaving 17 bases between. CDR3 DNA: TGCAGTGCGGCTAGCGAAAATAGGGATGAGCAGTTCTTC. Its protein is CSAASENRDEQFF.